The source of this TCR beta chain is a study of OX40 agonist ivuxolimab in advanced cancers. Study-wide background: Mean age roughly 65 years, range roughly 23 to 79; nearly 85% male. Study findings and constraints: Antigen targets of the expanded peripheral T cells went undetermined. With doses of 0.1 to 3.0 mg/kg, CD4+ and CD8+ blood T cells had undergone clonal expansion by week 6. Among patients with partial responses at 0.1-3.0 mg/kg, clonal expansion was among the lowest.

Note on this clone: What it recognizes is unknown.

The CDR3 has 11 amino acids. Trimming shortened V by 3 bases and J by 10 bases, and 9 bases separated the two germline ends. CDR1 is DFQATT and CDR2 is SNEGSKA in the germline V gene (reference sequence). Method: immunoSEQ multiplex PCR; TCRdb's copy keeps in-frame clones and lacks some. The data hold tens of thousands of clones, with roughly 80% observed a single time. The sequence was collected from an adult with an advanced solid tumor such as melanoma, head and neck, liver or kidney cancer. Specimen: CD4+ or CD8+ T cells sorted from blood, collected in a trial of the OX40 agonist ivuxolimab. This chain links TRBV20-1 with TRBJ1-4, with a tentative D call TRBD1 (5 bases). The CDR3 bases are TGCAGTGCTAGGGAGGGGACAAAACTGTTTTTT. Amino acid sequence: CSAREGTKLFF.